This passage covers 32 T cell receptor beta chains from one sample sequenced in a study of blood T cell repertoires in COVID-19. Assay used: immunoSEQ multiplex PCR; TCRdb lists only in-frame clones, some missing. The top ten clones hold over 3.5% of a sample with roughly 250,000 clones, approximately 90% of them seen once. Input material: peripheral blood. The receptors originated from a woman aged 40 to 50 with acute or convalescent COVID-19.

The rearrangement links TRBV9 to TRBJ1-1; a weak D match, TRBD1 (6 bases). The CDR3 has 14 residues. Trimming took off 3 bases at V and 7 bases at J, with 16 bases between the two ends. In germline, CDR1 is SGDLS, CDR2 YYNGEE. CDR3 sequence reads: CASSDGRGRGEAFF. The CDR3 region has the DNA TGTGCCAGCAGCGACGGGAGGGGGAGGGGTGAAGCTTTCTTT.

The genes are TRBV10-1 and TRBJ1-1; 7 nucleotides align to TRBD1. CDR1 and CDR2 (germline): WNHNN, SYGVQD (reference sequence). The CDR3 has 13 amino acids. The V segment lost 5 bases and the J segment 5 bases; nucleotides outside the gene matches: 5. CDR3 loop: CASSYAGGTEAFF. Written as DNA, the CDR3 is TGCGCCAGCAGTTACGCAGGGGGGACTGAAGCTTTCTTT.

V usage is TRBV19 and J usage is TRBJ1-3, with D hard to call. This CDR3 contains 15 residues. In germline, CDR1 is LNHDA, CDR2 SQIVND (reference sequence). The V end was cut by 3 bases, the J end by 2 bases, with 11 bases between. Here the CDR3 reads CASSIPRHPGNTIYF. For the CDR3, the DNA is TGTGCCAGTAGTATTCCGAGGCACCCTGGAAACACCATATATTTT.

Written as DNA, the CDR3 is TGTGCCATCTCCAGAACAGGGCCCACAACTAATGAAAAACTGTTTTTT. It specifies CAISRTGPTTNEKLFF. The chain links TRBV10-3 to TRBJ1-4; possibly TRBD1 for D (6 bases). Deletions cut 8 bases from V and 0 bases from J, with 16 bases between. In germline, CDR1 is ENHRY, CDR2 SYGVKD. This CDR3 has 16 residues.

Only a few counts were recorded for this clone. CDR3 DNA sequence: TGTGCCAGTAGTATAGTAGCGCAAAACTATGGCTACACCTTC. Translating gives CASSIVAQNYGYTF. The genes are TRBV19 and TRBJ1-2; D gene uncertain. CDR3 length: 14 residues. Trimming cost V 1 base and J 2 bases, with 8 bases left between them. Germline V gene sequence: CDR1 LNHDA, CDR2 SQIVND (reference sequence).

This sequence joins TRBV24-1 and TRBJ2-3; tentative D call: TRBD2 (6 bases). V lost 0 bases and J lost 11, with 8 bases in between. The germline V gene encodes CDR1 KGHDR and CDR2 SFDVKD. The CDR3 runs to 12 residues. CDR3 sequence (DNA): TGTGCCACCAGTGATTTGGCGGGGCTGCAGTATTTT. It yields the protein CATSDLAGLQYF.

The chain joins TRBV27 to TRBJ2-4, with TRBD1 matching over 7 bases. The V gene end was trimmed by 5 bases and the J gene end by 8 bases; junction bases not matched to a gene: 6. The CDR3 is 13 residues long. The germline V gene has CDR1 MNHEY and CDR2 SMNVEV (reference sequence). CDR3 sequence reads: CASSQQGRHIQYF. The CDR3, as DNA: TGTGCCAGCAGTCAACAGGGGAGACACATTCAGTACTTC.

The chain employs TRBV19 and TRBJ2-7; 9 bases are shared with TRBD2. The germline gives CDR1 LNHDA, CDR2 SQIVND (reference sequence). After removal of 3 bases from V and 4 bases from J, the junction contained 13 bases not matched to a gene. The CDR3 totals 17 residues. CDR3 in DNA: TGTGCCAGTAGTATCGAAGAGTGGCTAGCGGGAACTTACGAGCAGTACGTC. It encodes CASSIEEWLAGTYEQYV.

The J gene is TRBJ2-5, the V gene TRBV4-1; the match to TRBD2 covers 9 bases. V trimming: 3 bases; J trimming: 0 bases; junction bases outside the gene matches: 8. The CDR3 runs 17 residues. The germline CDR1 and CDR2 sequences are MGHRA and YSYEKL. As DNA, the CDR3 is TGCGCCAGCAGCCAGGGGGGGGGACTAGCAAACCAAGAGACCCAGTACTTC. Translated, it gives CASSQGGGLANQETQYF.

This clone was seen once. The chain employs TRBV3-1 (or the pseudogene TRBV3-2) and TRBJ2-7; weak D call: TRBD2 (5 bases). Trimming stripped 8 bases from V and 7 bases from J, with 15 bases between. CDR1 and CDR2 (germline): LGHDT, YNNKEL (reference sequence). The CDR3 extends over 12 amino acids. CDR3: CASSSGGREQYV. Written as DNA, the CDR3 is TGTGCCAGCTCCTCCGGAGGCCGGGAGCAGTACGTC.

Written as DNA, the CDR3 is TGCGCCAGCAGCTTCGGAGAGACGTTCTATGGCTACACCTTC. Protein product: CASSFGETFYGYTF. The J gene is TRBJ1-2, the V gene TRBV5-1; D gene ambiguous. The CDR3 length is 14 residues. The V end lost 2 bases, the J end lost 4 bases, and 12 bases lay between the germline ends. The germline V gene has CDR1 SGHRS and CDR2 YFSETQ.

This rearrangement joins TRBV28 to TRBJ1-4; 9 nucleotides agree with TRBD1. Germline V lookup: CDR1 MDHEN, CDR2 SYDVKM. The CDR3 runs to 16 residues. The V gene end was trimmed by 5 bases and the J gene end by 5 bases; junction bases not matched to a gene: 9. As DNA, the CDR3 is TGTGCCAGCAGTCCTTCGGGACAGGGAAACAATGAAAAACTGTTTTTT. It specifies CASSPSGQGNNEKLFF.

This chain's CDR3 is CASSFGQVQEAFF. CDR3 bases: TGTGCCAGCAGCTTCGGACAGGTTCAAGAAGCTTTCTTT. V usage is TRBV5-4 and J usage is TRBJ1-1, with 7 bases identical to TRBD1. V gave up 2 bases and J gave up 8 bases; unmatched junction bases: 6. The CDR3 contains 13 residues. Germline V gene data show CDR1 as SGHNT and CDR2 as YYREEE (reference sequence).

As regards this clone: The same CDR3 can be traced to other DNA sequences in this sample. The chain links TRBV7-9 to TRBJ2-7; unclear D gene. Germline V gives CDR1 SEHNR, CDR2 FQNEAQ (reference sequence). The V end was cut by 1 base, the J end by 1 base, with 5 bases between. The CDR3 contains 13 residues. CDR3 DNA sequence: TGTGCCAGCAGCTTAGGTCGTTCCTACGAGCAGTACGTC. Translating gives CASSLGRSYEQYV.

This clone was picked up a small number of times. This chain connects TRBV5-8 to TRBJ1-6; D is uncertain. CDR3 length equals 12 residues. The V gene lost 9 bases and the J gene lost 7 bases, with 11 bases spanning the gap. The germline V gene has CDR1 SGHTS and CDR2 YDEGEE. The CDR3 region is CAIPGENSPLHF. DNA for the CDR3: TGTGCCATCCCGGGAGAAAATTCACCCCTCCACTTT. Using reference TRBV5-8 and TRBJ1-6 for the parts outside the CDR3, the full variable domain is EAGVTQSPTHLIKTRGQQATLRCSPISGHTSVYWYQQALGLGLQFLLWYDEGEERNRGNFPPRFSGRQFPNYSSELNVNALELEDSALYLCAIPGENSPLHFGNGTRLTVT.

The gene calls are TRBV19 and TRBJ2-1; 12 bases match TRBD2. Germline V gives CDR1 LNHDA, CDR2 SQIVND (reference sequence). CDR3 length: 15 amino acids. Losses at the gene ends were 5 bases for V and 5 bases for J; bases not matched to a gene: 4. The CDR3 sequence: CASSSGLAGNNEQFF. CDR3 bases: TGTGCCAGTAGTTCCGGACTAGCGGGGAACAATGAGCAGTTCTTC. The whole variable domain, filled in from reference TRBV19 and TRBJ2-1, reads DGGITQSPKYLFRKEGQNVTLSCEQNLNHDAMYWYRQDPGQGLRLIYYSQIVNDFQKGDIAEGYSVSREKKESFPLTVTSAQKNPTAFYLCASSSGLAGNNEQFFGPGTRLTVL.

This chain joins TRBV15 and TRBJ1-6, with 7 bases that match TRBD1. Germline V lookup: CDR1 LNHNV, CDR2 YYDKDF (reference sequence). The junction had 6 bases not matched to a gene; V was cut back by 3 bases and J by 10 bases. CDR3 size: 14 residues. The CDR3 DNA is TGTGCCACCAGCAGTGGAGGGGGCGAATCACCCCTCCACTTT. This gives the protein CATSSGGGESPLHF.

V is TRBV20-1 and J is TRBJ2-1, with TRBD2 as a possible D gene (6 bases). CDR3 length equals 11 residues. Germline CDR1 and CDR2: DFQATT and SNEGSKA (reference sequence). V dropped 5 bases and J dropped 15 bases, with 17 bases sitting between them. CDR3 coding DNA: TGCAGTGCTTCCGACGGGGGATTGGGGTTCTTC. Protein product: CSASDGGLGFF.

The V call is TRBV5-1, the J call TRBJ1-2, with 10 bases fitting TRBD1. CDR1 SGHRS and CDR2 YFSETQ come from the germline V gene. The CDR3 runs 14 residues. Trimming removed 4 bases from V and 4 bases from J; junction bases left unmatched: 4. CDR3 in amino acids: CASSVGDRGYGYTF. Here the CDR3 DNA reads TGCGCCAGCAGCGTGGGGGACAGGGGCTATGGCTACACCTTC.

The chain uses TRBV19 and TRBJ2-7; tentatively, D is TRBD1 (6 bases). Germline-derived CDR1 and CDR2 are LNHDA and SQIVND (reference sequence). Trimming removed 5 bases at V and 2 bases at J, with 13 bases between. This CDR3 spans 14 amino acids. Here the CDR3 DNA reads TGTGCCAGTAGTGTAGCGCGACAGGCCTACGAGCAGTACGTC. Residues: CASSVARQAYEQYV.

The chain joins TRBV29-1 to TRBJ1-5, with D uncertain. Trimming removed 5 bases at V and 2 bases at J, with 16 bases between. The CDR3 consists of 15 residues. The germline V gene has CDR1 SQVTM and CDR2 ANQGSEA. The CDR3 loop is CSVQKGGSGNQPQHF. The CDR3 region has the DNA TGCAGCGTTCAAAAGGGAGGGTCGGGCAATCAGCCCCAGCATTTT.

The V call is TRBV5-1, the J call TRBJ2-6, with D possibly TRBD1 on 6 matching bases. The length of the CDR3 is 14 residues. Germline loops: CDR1 SGHRS, CDR2 YFSETQ. V lost 6 bases to trimming and J lost 4 bases, with 11 bases between them. In DNA, the CDR3 is TGCGCCAGCACCGCCAGGGGAGGGGCCAACGTCCTGACTTTC. It yields the protein CASTARGGANVLTF.

The chain combines TRBV10-3 with TRBJ1-6; TRBD1 is a possible D gene (5 bases). The CDR3 runs to 15 residues. V gave up 6 bases and J gave up 2 bases, with 11 bases separating them. Germline assignment: CDR1 ENHRY and CDR2 SYGVKD. The CDR3 here is CAIRIQETYNSPLHF. DNA for the CDR3: TGTGCCATCAGGATACAGGAGACCTATAATTCACCCCTCCACTTT.

The chain combines TRBV5-6 with TRBJ1-3; 7 bases map to TRBD1. There are 15 residues in the CDR3. The germline V gene has CDR1 SGHDT and CDR2 YYEEEE. Germline trimming cut 3 bases from V and 3 bases from J; bases unmatched to any gene: 6. CDR3 coding DNA: TGTGCCAGCAGCTCCCGTTACAGGGGTGGAAACACCATATATTTT. It encodes CASSSRYRGGNTIYF.

The rearrangement links TRBV29-1 to TRBJ2-2; 8 bases align to TRBD2. Per the germline V gene, CDR1 is SQVTM and CDR2 is ANQGSEA. V lost 2 bases and J lost 4; bases outside the gene matches: 6. The CDR3 spans 15 residues. CDR3 coding DNA: TGCAGCGTTGAATTAGCGGGGAAAGTCACCGGGGAGCTGTTTTTT. It yields the protein CSVELAGKVTGELFF.

This chain uses TRBV19 with TRBJ2-1, with no clear D. V dropped 3 bases and J dropped 9 bases, with 12 bases sitting between them. In germline, CDR1 is LNHDA, CDR2 SQIVND (reference sequence). This CDR3 region has 13 residues. CDR3 protein: CASSMFPLIEQFF. Here the CDR3 DNA reads TGTGCCAGTAGTATGTTCCCCCTAATTGAGCAGTTCTTC.

With regard to this clone: Different DNA sequences within this sample yield the same CDR3. CDR3 bases: TGTGCCAGCCGTGCCCGGGACAGGGGATTCAAGACCGGGGAGCTGTTTTTT. It specifies CASRARDRGFKTGELFF. J is TRBJ2-2 and V is TRBV3-1 (or the pseudogene TRBV3-2); TRBD1 aligns across 10 bases. The CDR3 runs 17 residues. Per the germline V gene, CDR1 is LGHDT and CDR2 is YNNKEL (reference sequence). J lost 5 bases, V lost 8 bases, and 14 bases had no gene match.

This sequence joins TRBV29-1 and TRBJ2-2, with D possibly matching TRBD1 (8 bases). V gave up 3 bases and J gave up 2 bases, with 13 bases separating them. CDR1 is SQVTM, CDR2 ANQGSEA, per germline. The CDR3 spans 15 residues. CDR3 amino acids: CSVDGGTGNTGELFF. DNA for the CDR3: TGCAGCGTTGACGGGGGGACAGGCAACACCGGGGAGCTGTTTTTT.

This chain connects TRBV6-5 to TRBJ1-4; no clear D gene. The ends were cut back, 8 bases at V and 0 bases at J, with 10 bases in the middle. Germline CDR1 MNHEY, CDR2 SVGAGI. The CDR3 is made up of 14 amino acids. Here the CDR3 DNA reads TGTGCCAGCGGTCGGTTGGCAACTAATGAAAAACTGTTTTTT. It codes for CASGRLATNEKLFF.

The chain is built from TRBV9 and TRBJ2-1; D is perhaps TRBD1 (5 bases). The germline CDR1 and CDR2 sequences are SGDLS and YYNGEE. Trimming removed 3 bases at V and 11 bases at J, with 27 bases between. The CDR3 runs to 17 residues. The CDR3 is CASSESLGQGRPMKQFF. In nucleotides, the CDR3 is TGTGCCAGCAGCGAGAGCCTGGGTCAGGGCCGCCCAATGAAGCAGTTCTTC.

The rearrangement links TRBV7-3 to TRBJ2-4; possible D gene TRBD1, 5 bases. Trimming pared 3 bases from V and 6 bases from J, leaving 18 bases between. Germline V lookup: CDR1 SGHTA, CDR2 FQGTGA. The CDR3 contains 16 residues. Here the CDR3 DNA reads TGTGCCAGCAGCTTTGATAAGGGGTCCCTTGGAAACATTCAGTACTTC. Amino acids: CASSFDKGSLGNIQYF.

V is TRBV7-8 and J is TRBJ1-2, with TRBD1 identical over 8 bases. The CDR3 runs to 15 residues. The V gene end was trimmed by 5 bases and the J gene end by 3 bases; junction bases not matched to a gene: 8. CDR1 is SGHVS, CDR2 FQNEAQ, per germline. The CDR3 here is CASSATGVADYGYTF. The CDR3 nucleotides are TGTGCCAGCAGCGCGACAGGGGTAGCGGACTATGGCTACACCTTC.